These 9 T cell receptor beta chains originate from one sample sequenced in a study of CD8 T cells in Susac syndrome. Random-hexamer reverse transcription was applied to roughly 0.5 to 1 ug RNA. TCRdb re-analysed the immunoSEQ multiplex PCR reads in MiXCR, keeping a single row per CDR3 protein. Of approximately 300,000 distinct CDR3 sequences in the sample, 89% were seen once. Sequenced input: CD8+ T cells from PBMCs. These receptors came from a human donor with multiple sclerosis.

In its sample, this clonotype was seen a few times. V gene TRBV4-1 combines with J gene TRBJ2-1; no definite D call. Germline values: CDR1 MGHRA, CDR2 YSYEKL. This CDR3 is built from 14 residues. V was pared by 3 bases and J by 4 bases, with 10 bases between. The CDR3 DNA sequence: TGCGCCAGCAGCCACCTGGACGGATACAATGAGCAGTTCTTC. This codes for CASSHLDGYNEQFF.

This chain joins TRBV7-2 and TRBJ1-1; a possible D gene is TRBD1 (6 bases). The CDR3 covers 12 residues. The ends were cut back, 5 bases at V and 6 bases at J, with 10 bases in the middle. Germline CDR1 SGHTA, CDR2 FQGNSA. This CDR3 reads CASSRGAPEAFF. Here the CDR3 DNA reads TGTGCCAGCAGCCGGGGGGCCCCTGAAGCTTTCTTT.

The chain links TRBV12-3 or TRBV12-4 to TRBJ2-3, with TRBD2 as a possible D gene (5 bases). Trimming took 3 bases from V and 1 from J, leaving 11 bases between them. CDR3 length: 15 residues. The CDR3: CASSLWGVGTDTQYF. CDR3 in DNA: TGTGCCAGCAGTTTGTGGGGAGTTGGCACAGATACGCAGTATTTT.

The chain couples TRBV7-6 to TRBJ2-4; possible D gene TRBD2, 6 bases. Per the germline V gene, CDR1 is SGHVS and CDR2 is FNYEAQ. The CDR3 extends over 16 amino acids. V was clipped by 3 bases and J by 1 base, with 13 bases between them. CDR3 DNA: TGTGCCAGCAGCTTGCTCGGAGGGGCGGCCAAAAACATTCAGTACTTC. Encoded protein: CASSLLGGAAKNIQYF.

This chain uses TRBV18 with TRBJ2-1, with 9 bases matching TRBD1. Per the germline V gene, CDR1 is KGHSH and CDR2 is LQKENI. V shed 5 bases and J 6 bases; nucleotides not matched to a gene: 8. The CDR3 is 15 residues long. CDR3 in amino acids: CASSASGTGSNEQFF. The CDR3 DNA is TGTGCCAGCTCAGCGTCCGGGACAGGGAGCAATGAGCAGTTCTTC.

V and J are TRBV7-2 and TRBJ2-3, with D maybe TRBD2 (5 bases). The germline V and J ends were trimmed by 5 bases and 4 bases, with 19 bases remaining between them. Germline loops: CDR1 SGHTA, CDR2 FQGNSA. The CDR3 runs to 16 residues. This chain's CDR3 is CASSRRTGWGADTQYF. The CDR3 nucleotides read TGTGCCAGCAGCCGTCGTACTGGATGGGGAGCAGATACGCAGTATTTT.

This clonotype was seen a handful of times. The chain employs TRBV7-2 and TRBJ1-4; unclear D gene. The ends were cut back, 2 bases at V and 8 bases at J, with 6 bases in the middle. Germline V CDR1 and CDR2: SGHTA, FQGNSA. This CDR3 spans 12 amino acids. In nucleotides, the CDR3 is TGTGCCAGCAGCTTATTGGGGGAAAAACTGTTTTTT. This codes for CASSLLGEKLFF. Combining the CDR3 with reference TRBV7-2 and TRBJ1-4 gives the whole variable domain GAGVSQSPSNKVTEKGKDVELRCDPISGHTALYWYRQSLGQGLEFLIYFQGNSAPDKSGLPSDRFSAERTGGSVSTLTIQRTQQEDSAVYLCASSLLGEKLFFGSGTQLSVL.

This clonotype was recorded a few times. The V call is TRBV7-2, the J call TRBJ2-7; D is possibly TRBD2 (6 bases). Germline assignment: CDR1 SGHTA and CDR2 FQGNSA. V gave up 5 bases and J gave up 0 bases, with 20 bases separating them. This CDR3 is built from 17 residues. The CDR3 nucleotides are TGTGCCAGCAGCCCGCCGGGGTGGCGGGACTCCTCCTACGAGCAGTACTTC. Translated, it gives CASSPPGWRDSSYEQYF.

This clonotype has more than one count but fewer than ten. The rearrangement links TRBV7-2 to TRBJ2-2; TRBD2 matches at 9 bases. The V segment lost 2 bases and the J segment 3 bases; nucleotides outside the gene matches: 4. CDR3 length equals 16 residues. Germline values: CDR1 SGHTA, CDR2 FQGNSA. The CDR3 protein is CASSLWRGGHTGELFF. As DNA, the CDR3 is TGTGCCAGCAGCTTATGGCGGGGGGGGCACACCGGGGAGCTGTTTTTT.